One and the same sample provided the 4 T cell receptor beta chains below, sequenced in a study of OX40 agonist ivuxolimab in advanced cancers. Profiling relied on immunoSEQ multiplex PCR, and the TCRdb table lists in-frame clones only, not all of them. The sample yields 84,000 or so clones, about four fifths seen once. The sample was CD4+ or CD8+ T cells sorted from blood, taken in a trial of the OX40 agonist ivuxolimab. All receptors come from an adult with an advanced solid tumor such as melanoma, head and neck, liver or kidney cancer.

V is TRBV9 and J is TRBJ1-6, with a weak D call TRBD1 (5 bases). Germline V gives CDR1 SGDLS, CDR2 YYNGEE. Trimming cost V 0 bases and J 6 bases, with 10 bases left between them. The CDR3 is 15 residues long. CDR3 coding DNA: TGTGCCAGCAGCGTAGCCTCAGGGTCTAATTCACCCCTCCACTTT. It specifies CASSVASGSNSPLHF. The complete variable domain, with remaining parts taken from reference TRBV9 and TRBJ1-6, reads DSGVTQTPKHLITATGQRVTLRCSPRSGDLSVYWYQQSLDQGLQFLIQYYNGEERAKGNILERFSAQQFPDLHSELNLSSLELGDSALYFCASSVASGSNSPLHFGNGTRLTVT.

There are a few counts of this clone. The chain combines TRBV5-8 with TRBJ1-4; 7 nucleotides agree with TRBD1. The V gene end was trimmed by 0 bases and the J gene end by 8 bases; junction bases not matched to a gene: 4. The CDR3 has 14 amino acids. The germline CDR1 and CDR2 sequences are SGHTS and YDEGEE. CDR3 amino acids: CASSLGQGEEKLFF. As DNA, the CDR3 is TGTGCCAGCAGCTTGGGACAGGGTGAAGAAAAACTGTTTTTT.

The gene calls are TRBV4-1 and TRBJ2-2; 8 bases are a match to TRBD2. Per the germline V gene, CDR1 is MGHRA and CDR2 is YSYEKL. The length of the CDR3 is 19 residues. Trimming cost V 1 base and J 0 bases; bases outside gene matches: 10. The CDR3 here is CASSQGRLAGPANTGELFF. The CDR3 DNA sequence: TGCGCCAGCAGCCAAGGAAGGTTAGCGGGGCCCGCGAACACCGGGGAGCTGTTTTTT.

The chain links TRBV7-2 to TRBJ1-5; D gene uncertain. Per the germline V gene, CDR1 is SGHTA and CDR2 is FQGNSA. This CDR3 region has 14 residues. V lost 7 bases to trimming and J lost 5 bases, with 15 bases between them. The CDR3 DNA sequence: TGTGCCAGCACCCCGACATTCCCACATCAGCCCCAGCATTTT. Translating it yields CASTPTFPHQPQHF.